This T cell receptor beta chain is from a study of vaccination effects on CD4 cells after COVID-19 (dated by TCRdb to 2021 to 2024). In terms of the full investigation: Across the study, the median time from the second dose to post-vaccine sampling was 72 days (range 14 to 241). SARS-CoV-2 spike-specific CD4+ TCR repertoires were compared before and after mRNA vaccination in COVID-19 convalescent patients and in infection-naive vaccine recipients. Altogether, over 9 COVID-19 convalescent patients and several SARS-CoV-2-naive healthy vaccine recipients made up the full study. The Oncomine TCR Beta short-read assay on an Illumina iSeq 100 was used to sequence cultures from other donors in the study.

Library preparation was by the immunoSEQ multiplex PCR assay. TCR beta CDR3 sequencing was performed on DNA from the cultured, isolated CD4+ T cells. The study's processing was this. The analysis removed non-productive TCR sequences, trimmed reads to the CDR3 region, and retained only CDR3s that were 7 or more amino acids long. The MANAFEST web app was used to pick out antigen-specific clonotypes by comparing their expansion in peptide wells with that in reference cultures. To be called positive, a clone needed expansion at FDR<0.05 compared with the reference and with all other wells, an odds ratio greater than 5, and a frequency greater than 0.1% in two replicate wells. Cross-reactive clonotypes were defined as significantly expanded in SARS-CoV-2 spike wells and in at least one common cold coronavirus spike condition. Levenshtein distance calculated with the stringdist R package was used to assess CDR3 similarity, and unrooted trees were constructed with ape in R 3.6.1. TCRdb holds this immuneACCESS table with in-frame rearrangements only. Some clones are missing; in checked studies, unresolved V genes explain under half, and the rest has no known cause. D and trimming were read from the DNA, whereas the V and J calls and clone size are those reported in that table. This sample holds roughly 68,000 clones; 74% were observed only once. 1.5% to 1.8% of the sample belongs to the ten largest clones.

As concerns this clone: No cognate antigen has been identified for it. Base qualities are not at hand, and no much larger clone is one base apart.

In the ViraFEST assay, PBMC were stimulated with viral peptide pools, and antigen-specific CD4+ T cell clonotypes were then identified by expansion using TCR sequencing. After about 10 days of culture, CD4+ T cells were isolated with the EasySep CD4+ T cell isolation kit. Two doses of either the BNT162b2 or the mRNA-1273 mRNA SARS-CoV-2 vaccine were administered to participants. Negative nucleocapsid antibody results before and after vaccination confirmed that the healthy vaccine recipients had no prior SARS-CoV-2 infection. Each well held fewer than 2.5 million PBMC cultured in IMDM containing roughly 5% human AB serum, approximately 10 IU/ml IL-2 and gentamicin, along with around 11 ug/ml peptides. Half of the culture medium was replaced with fresh IL-2-containing medium on days 3 and 7. Unless noted otherwise, every peptide stimulation condition was cultured in triplicate wells. Using Ficoll-Paque Plus gradient centrifugation, PBMC were separated from whole blood and then either used fresh or cryopreserved at -140C. The overlapping peptide pools covered the spike proteins of SARS-CoV-2 as well as those of the common cold coronaviruses HCoV-NL63, HCoV-OC43 and HCoV-229E. Genomic DNA was extracted from cultured CD4+ T cells with the QIAamp micro DNA kit.

Trimming takes 5 bases from V and 2 bases from J, and the germline ends sit 18 bases apart. As encoded in the germline V gene, CDR1 is KGHSH while CDR2 is LQKENI. Its CDR3 holds 16 amino acids, cysteine through phenylalanine. This entry keeps only the CDR3 DNA: 48 bases, framed from base 1. Broader findings and caveats from the paper: Among healthy vaccine recipients, nearly all vaccine-induced clones were SARS-CoV-2 mono-reactive, and only 1 of 255 was cross-reactive with common cold coronaviruses. Both infection-induced and vaccine-induced clones contracted markedly at late post-vaccination timepoints, which is consistent with waning T cell responses. The study was limited by a small number of convalescent patients and lacked early post-infection timepoints.

The chain is made from TRBV18 and TRBJ1-1; TRBD1 is possibly the D segment (5 matching bases). The specimen comprised CD4+ T cells from PBMCs cultured with HCoV-229E spike peptides, sampled after COVID-19 vaccination. The cell subset or site label, read with the paper, signifies: HCoV-229E spike overlapping peptide pool stimulation. This receptor was identified in a human donor who received a COVID-19 vaccine. The CDR3 protein sequence reads: CASSSNTETANTEAFF. The nucleotide sequence is TGTGCCAGCTCATCCAATACCGAGACAGCAAACACTGAAGCTTTCTTT.